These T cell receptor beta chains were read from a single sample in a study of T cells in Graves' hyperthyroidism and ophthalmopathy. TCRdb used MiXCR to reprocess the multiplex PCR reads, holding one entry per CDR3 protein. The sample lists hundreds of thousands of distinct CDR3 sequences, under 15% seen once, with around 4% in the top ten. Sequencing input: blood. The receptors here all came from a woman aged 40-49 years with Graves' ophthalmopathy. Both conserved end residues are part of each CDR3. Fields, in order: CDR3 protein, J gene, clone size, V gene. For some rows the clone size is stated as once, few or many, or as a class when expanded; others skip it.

CDR3aa: CASSFIGNQPQHF
j_gene: TRBJ1-5
abundance: many
v_gene: TRBV6-2/TRBV6-3

CDR3aa: CASSSSPSGAKNIQYF
j_gene: TRBJ2-4
abundance: .
v_gene: TRBV13

CDR3aa: CASSLTTGPEAYGYTF
j_gene: TRBJ1-2
abundance: many
v_gene: TRBV11-2

CDR3aa: CASRPGGPLSGNTIYF
j_gene: TRBJ1-3
abundance: .
v_gene: TRBV9

CDR3aa: CATSDNSSNQPQHF
j_gene: TRBJ1-5
abundance: many
v_gene: TRBV24-1

CDR3aa: CASRNDRTRYEQYF
j_gene: TRBJ2-7
abundance: many
v_gene: TRBV6-1

CDR3aa: CASSLAATTSGRETQYF
j_gene: TRBJ2-5
abundance: .
v_gene: TRBV7-8

CDR3aa: CASSYSGVNRLLNTEAFF
j_gene: TRBJ1-1
abundance: many
v_gene: TRBV6-2/TRBV6-3

CDR3aa: CASSLFAGLSSYEQYF
j_gene: TRBJ2-7
abundance: many
v_gene: TRBV11-3

CDR3aa: CASRGTGDWYGYTF
j_gene: TRBJ1-2
abundance: many
v_gene: TRBV6-1

CDR3aa: CASSLFGRDGELFF
j_gene: TRBJ2-2
abundance: .
v_gene: TRBV28

CDR3aa: CASSLQVAEAFF
j_gene: TRBJ1-1
abundance: many
v_gene: TRBV11-1

CDR3aa: CASSPMADEQYF
j_gene: TRBJ2-7
abundance: .
v_gene: TRBV18

CDR3aa: CSVEDGRGHEQYF
j_gene: TRBJ2-7
abundance: many
v_gene: TRBV29-1

CDR3aa: CAWSSLGEQYF
j_gene: TRBJ2-7
abundance: many
v_gene: TRBV30

CDR3aa: CASSAGQGSSGNTIYF
j_gene: TRBJ1-3
abundance: .
v_gene: TRBV11-1

CDR3aa: CASIPTGGSYEQYF
j_gene: TRBJ2-7
abundance: .
v_gene: TRBV6-2/TRBV6-3

CDR3aa: CASSPKAGGTDTQYF
j_gene: TRBJ2-3
abundance: .
v_gene: TRBV6-4

CDR3aa: CASSSLAGTASEQYF
j_gene: TRBJ2-7
abundance: many
v_gene: TRBV27

CDR3aa: CAIGREISYGYTF
j_gene: TRBJ1-2
abundance: many
v_gene: TRBV10-3

CDR3aa: CASSPSQVGDEQYF
j_gene: TRBJ2-7
abundance: .
v_gene: TRBV7-9

CDR3aa: CASSRALAGSETYEQYF
j_gene: TRBJ2-7
abundance: .
v_gene: TRBV12-3/TRBV12-4

CDR3aa: CASSIISRGNYGYTF
j_gene: TRBJ1-2
abundance: many
v_gene: TRBV19

CDR3aa: CAWSDSPRNYGYTF
j_gene: TRBJ1-2
abundance: many
v_gene: TRBV30

CDR3aa: CASSYSSTGGGANVLTF
j_gene: TRBJ2-6
abundance: many
v_gene: TRBV6-5

CDR3aa: CASSLMTGPNTEAFF
j_gene: TRBJ1-1
abundance: many
v_gene: TRBV7-3

CDR3aa: CSVLSGRGEQYF
j_gene: TRBJ2-7
abundance: many
v_gene: TRBV29-1

CDR3aa: CASSFGTDQETQYF
j_gene: TRBJ2-5
abundance: few
v_gene: TRBV11-1

CDR3aa: CASSQDYKGASGYTF
j_gene: TRBJ1-2
abundance: many
v_gene: TRBV4-3

CDR3aa: CASSGDINTEAFF
j_gene: TRBJ1-1
abundance: .
v_gene: TRBV2

CDR3aa: CASSQEDRVGYGYTF
j_gene: TRBJ1-2
abundance: few
v_gene: TRBV4-1

CDR3aa: CASSRDGVQETQYF
j_gene: TRBJ2-5
abundance: many
v_gene: TRBV9

CDR3aa: CASDGGRNYGYTF
j_gene: TRBJ1-2
abundance: .
v_gene: TRBV6-1

CDR3aa: CASSMPRGHTEAFF
j_gene: TRBJ1-1
abundance: once
v_gene: TRBV19